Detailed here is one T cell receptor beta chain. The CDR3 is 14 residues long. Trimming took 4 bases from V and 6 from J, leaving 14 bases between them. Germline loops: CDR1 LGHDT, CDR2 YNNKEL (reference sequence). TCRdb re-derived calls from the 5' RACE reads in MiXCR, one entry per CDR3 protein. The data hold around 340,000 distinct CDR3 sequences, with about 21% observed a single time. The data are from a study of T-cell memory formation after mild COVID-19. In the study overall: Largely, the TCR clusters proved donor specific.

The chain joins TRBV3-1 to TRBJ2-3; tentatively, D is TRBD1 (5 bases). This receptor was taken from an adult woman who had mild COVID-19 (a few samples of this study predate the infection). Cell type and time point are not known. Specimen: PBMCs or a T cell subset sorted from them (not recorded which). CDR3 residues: CASSLTVPKDTQYF. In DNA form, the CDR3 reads TGTGCCAGCAGCCTGACAGTCCCTAAGGATACGCAGTATTTT.